Below are 30 T cell receptor beta chains sequenced from a single sample in a study of cytotoxic CD8 clonotypes in ibrutinib-treated CLL. This table comes from immunoSEQ multiplex PCR, and its TCRdb copy is limited to in-frame clones, with some not included. The repertoire holds tens of thousands of clones, with roughly 54% as singletons. The sample in question was PBMCs, obtained at disease progression, from a patient treated with ibrutinib. The receptors derive from a human donor with chronic lymphocytic leukemia.

The genes are TRBV30 and TRBJ2-2; TRBD1 aligns across 7 bases. Germline CDR1 GTSNPN, CDR2 SVGIG (reference sequence). With V trimmed by 2 bases and J by 7 bases, 4 bases remained unmatched. This CDR3 region has 13 residues. This chain's CDR3 is CAWSPNRGGELFF. The DNA for the CDR3 is TGTGCCTGGAGTCCGAACAGGGGCGGGGAGCTGTTTTTT.

CDR3 region: CASSWGGATEGQFF. CDR3 in DNA: TGTGCCAGCAGTTGGGGGGGAGCAACCGAGGGGCAGTTCTTC. The rearrangement joins TRBV27 to TRBJ2-1, with 7 bases aligning to TRBD2. CDR1 and CDR2 from the germline V gene are MNHEY and SMNVEV (reference sequence). The CDR3 has 14 residues. The ends lost 4 bases at V and 12 bases at J; junction bases unmatched: 12.

This clone was detected a few times. This rearrangement joins TRBV19 to TRBJ1-5, with D uncertain. Deletions cut 5 bases from V and 6 bases from J, with 20 bases between. CDR3 length: 16 residues. Germline CDR1 LNHDA, CDR2 SQIVND (reference sequence). The CDR3, as DNA: TGTGCCAGTAGTCCAGCCGGACTGTGGCTAGGTCAGCCCCAGCATTTT. Its translation is CASSPAGLWLGQPQHF.

J is TRBJ2-1 and V is TRBV5-1, with TRBD2 as a possible D gene (5 bases). This CDR3 comprises 14 residues. The ends were cut back, 7 bases at V and 1 base at J, with 12 bases in the middle. Germline V lookup: CDR1 SGHRS, CDR2 YFSETQ. The CDR3 sequence is CASRLLGSYNEQFF. In DNA, the CDR3 is TGCGCCAGCCGCCTACTAGGTTCCTACAATGAGCAGTTCTTC.

J is TRBJ1-2 and V is TRBV2; perhaps TRBD1 as D (5 bases). CDR3 length: 11 residues. CDR1 is SNHLY, CDR2 FYNNEI, per germline. V was clipped by 4 bases and J by 8 bases, with 8 bases between them. The CDR3 here is CASSAGVGYTF. CDR3 bases: TGTGCCAGCAGTGCGGGGGTCGGCTACACCTTC. The full variable domain, in which reference TRBV2 and TRBJ1-2 provide the parts outside the CDR3, is EPEVTQTPSHQVTQMGQEVILRCVPISNHLYFYWYRQILGQKVEFLVSFYNNEISEKSEIFDDQFSVERPDGSNFTLKIRSTKLEDSAMYFCASSAGVGYTFGSGTRLTVV.

This sequence joins TRBV27 and TRBJ1-5; D gene unclear. The V end lost 4 bases, the J end lost 5 bases, and 15 bases lay between the germline ends. Germline-derived CDR1 and CDR2 are MNHEY and SMNVEV (reference sequence). The CDR3 loop spans 15 amino acids. The CDR3 bases are TGTGCCAGCAGTTCCGGCCCGGCCTCCTATCAGCCCCAGCATTTT. Residues: CASSSGPASYQPQHF.

Only a few counts were recorded for this clone. The V gene is TRBV5-1, the J gene TRBJ2-3; 8 bases map to TRBD2. Germline loops: CDR1 SGHRS, CDR2 YFSETQ. The CDR3 spans 14 residues. The junction had 7 bases not matched to a gene; V was cut back by 5 bases and J by 5 bases. The CDR3 region has the DNA TGCGCCAGCAGGAGTGTCGGGGGGGAAGATACGCAGTATTTT. This gives the protein CASRSVGGEDTQYF.

This chain links TRBV6-5 with TRBJ2-1; tentatively, D is TRBD1 (6 bases). Germline V gene lookup returns CDR1 MNHEY and CDR2 SVGAGI. This CDR3 is built from 15 residues. Trimming pared 0 bases from V and 0 bases from J, leaving 6 bases between. Written as DNA, the CDR3 is TGTGCCAGCAGTTACTCAGGGGGCTCCTACAATGAGCAGTTCTTC. Encoded protein: CASSYSGGSYNEQFF.

CDR3 amino acids: CASSLRGANVLTF. Written as DNA, the CDR3 is TGTGCCAGCAGCCTCAGGGGGGCCAACGTCCTGACTTTC. The V call is TRBV5-6, the J call TRBJ2-6; D is unresolved. Trimming left V 4 bases short and J 4 bases short, with 6 bases between. CDR1 and CDR2 (germline): SGHDT, YYEEEE. The length of the CDR3 is 13 residues.

This chain links TRBV2 with TRBJ1-4; D uncertain. Germline V gives CDR1 SNHLY, CDR2 FYNNEI. There are 13 residues in the CDR3. The V end lost 8 bases, the J end lost 4 bases, and 11 bases lay between the germline ends. The CDR3 nucleotides read TGTGCCAGCGGGTTAGGCTTTAATGAAAAACTGTTTTTT. Translated: CASGLGFNEKLFF.

This chain links TRBV4-3 with TRBJ2-7, with D perhaps being TRBD1 or TRBD2 (5 bases each). The CDR3 has 18 amino acids. The V end was cut by 4 bases, the J end by 3 bases, with 25 bases between. Looked up from germline, CDR1 is LGHNA and CDR2 is YSLEER. The CDR3 coding sequence is TGCGCCAGCAGCCCAAAGGAACCTCGGACCGCTGGGGGCTACGAGCAGTACTTC. As protein: CASSPKEPRTAGGYEQYF.

The V and J genes are TRBV21-1 and TRBJ2-3; the D segment call TRBD2 is taken from the table without a DNA check. TRBV21-1 is reported as a pseudogene. The CDR3 length is 14 residues. As DNA, the CDR3 is TGTGCCAGCAGCAAACTGACTAGCAACAGTACGCAGTATTTT. This encodes CASSKLTSNSTQYF.

The chain has TRBV20-1 and TRBJ2-7; D is unclear. This CDR3 region has 11 residues. Germline assignment: CDR1 DFQATT and CDR2 SNEGSKA (reference sequence). V was clipped by 0 bases and J by 12 bases, with 12 bases between them. The CDR3 coding sequence is TGCAGTGCTAGAGATCTAGGCCCCCTGTACTTC. Translated, it gives CSARDLGPLYF.

A few counts support this clone. The V call is TRBV5-4, the J call TRBJ1-6; TRBD1 matches at 7 bases. Trimming cost V 3 bases and J 10 bases; bases outside gene matches: 7. The germline CDR1 and CDR2 sequences are SGHNT and YYREEE (reference sequence). This CDR3 is built from 14 residues. CDR3 loop: CASSSKPGGSPLHF. CDR3 nucleotides: TGTGCCAGCAGCTCGAAACCAGGGGGATCACCCCTCCACTTT.

The chain employs TRBV19 and TRBJ2-1; unclear D gene. This CDR3 has 15 residues. The germline gives CDR1 LNHDA, CDR2 SQIVND (reference sequence). The V gene lost 5 bases and the J gene lost 8 bases, with 19 bases spanning the gap. The CDR3, as DNA: TGTGCCAGTAGTGAGGTGGGCGGCGCCCAGGATGAGCAGTTCTTC. This translates into CASSEVGGAQDEQFF.

On this clone itself: One end of the junction is discordant with germline, which a read error may explain. This chain connects TRBV11-2 to TRBJ1-2; D is undetermined. The CDR3 extends over 15 amino acids. Germline loops: CDR1 SGHAT, CDR2 FQNNGV. Here the CDR3 DNA reads TGTGCCGGCAGCTTAGATATGTCCGGTCTCTATGGCTACACCTTC. Its protein is CAGSLDMSGLYGYTF. Supplemented by reference TRBV11-2 and TRBJ1-2, the full variable domain reads EAGVAQSPRYKIIEKRQSVAFWCNPISGHATLYWYQQILGQGPKLLIQFQNNGVVDDSQLPKDRFSAERLKGVDSTLKIQPAKLEDSAVYLCAGSLDMSGLYGYTFGSGTRLTVV.

This clone showed up just a few times. The J gene is TRBJ1-2, the V gene TRBV5-1; the D is unclear. Germline V gene data show CDR1 as SGHRS and CDR2 as YFSETQ. The V and J ends lost 0 bases and 4 bases respectively, with 7 bases between them. The CDR3 covers 13 residues. The CDR3 DNA reads TGCGCCAGCAGCTTGGCCTTGGGCTATGGCTACACCTTC. This sequence encodes CASSLALGYGYTF.

The chain employs TRBV28 and TRBJ2-3; possible D gene TRBD2, 6 bases. The germline V gene has CDR1 MDHEN and CDR2 SYDVKM. Trimming pared 3 bases from V and 1 base from J, leaving 11 bases between. This CDR3 comprises 15 residues. The CDR3 bases are TGTGCCAGCAGTTTTCTTTCTAGCGGCACAGATACGCAGTATTTT. Translating gives CASSFLSSGTDTQYF.

This clone was recorded a few times. The chain joins TRBV28 to TRBJ1-1; TRBD1 matches 11 bases. This CDR3 has 12 residues. The germline gives CDR1 MDHEN, CDR2 SYDVKM. The V segment lost 5 bases and the J segment 9 bases; nucleotides outside the gene matches: 2. In DNA, the CDR3 is TGTGCCAGCAGTGGGACAGGGGGAAAAGCTTTCTTT. Amino acids: CASSGTGGKAFF.

The chain recombines TRBV4-3 with TRBJ2-7; weak D call: TRBD1 (5 bases). This CDR3 region has 15 residues. Germline CDR1 and CDR2: LGHNA and YSLEER. V lost 0 bases to trimming and J lost 2 bases, with 11 bases between them. CDR3 residues: CASSQDLGVPYEQYF. In nucleotides, the CDR3 is TGCGCCAGCAGCCAAGATCTAGGGGTGCCCTACGAGCAGTACTTC.

This chain uses TRBV6-5 with TRBJ2-1; D might be TRBD1 (5 bases). V lost 0 bases and J 6 bases, leaving 12 bases between the germline ends. The CDR3 length is 15 residues. Germline loops: CDR1 MNHEY, CDR2 SVGAGI. The CDR3: CASSYSITGPNEQFF. The CDR3 bases are TGTGCCAGCAGTTACTCAATTACAGGACCCAATGAGCAGTTCTTC.

The chain links TRBV6-1 to TRBJ2-2; D not resolved. Germline V gives CDR1 MNHNS, CDR2 SASEGT. The CDR3 runs 13 residues. V lost 9 bases and J 3 bases, leaving 11 bases between the germline ends. CDR3 sequence reads: CASILLYTGELFF. The CDR3 region has the DNA TGTGCCAGTATTCTTCTCTACACCGGGGAGCTGTTTTTT.

V and J are TRBV7-9 and TRBJ1-1, with a weak D call TRBD1 (5 bases). The germline V and J ends were trimmed by 5 bases and 4 bases, with 20 bases remaining between them. The CDR3 is 16 residues long. Germline CDR1 SEHNR, CDR2 FQNEAQ (reference sequence). The CDR3 loop is CASSPPGPAWGTEAFF. CDR3 nucleotides: TGTGCCAGCAGCCCACCGGGACCCGCCTGGGGCACTGAAGCTTTCTTT. Full variable domain (rest looked up from reference TRBV7-9 and TRBJ1-1): DTGVSQNPRHKITKRGQNVTFRCDPISEHNRLYWYRQTLGQGPEFLTYFQNEAQLEKSRLLSDRFSAERPKGSFSTLEIQRTEQGDSAMYLCASSPPGPAWGTEAFFGQGTRLTVV.

This clone has just a few counts. The chain couples TRBV29-1 to TRBJ2-1; TRBD2 is a possible D gene (6 bases). The CDR3 runs 11 residues. V was cut by 4 bases and J by 7 bases, with 8 bases left in between. Per the germline V gene, CDR1 is SQVTM and CDR2 is ANQGSEA. CDR3 nucleotide sequence: TGCAGCGTTGGGAGGGGTAATGAGCAGTTCTTC. Translation: CSVGRGNEQFF.

The chain combines TRBV11-2 with TRBJ2-7; 8 bases align to TRBD2. This CDR3 is 15 amino acids long. Germline lookup yields CDR1 SGHAT and CDR2 FQNNGV. J lost 0 bases, V lost 2 bases, and 3 bases had no gene match. CDR3 in amino acids: CASSLSGGASYEQYF. Written as DNA, the CDR3 is TGTGCCAGCAGCTTAAGCGGGGGAGCCTCCTACGAGCAGTACTTC. The full variable domain, rest sourced from reference TRBV11-2 and TRBJ2-7, is EAGVAQSPRYKIIEKRQSVAFWCNPISGHATLYWYQQILGQGPKLLIQFQNNGVVDDSQLPKDRFSAERLKGVDSTLKIQPAKLEDSAVYLCASSLSGGASYEQYFGPGTRLTVT.

The rearrangement joins TRBV10-3 to TRBJ1-6; TRBD1 matches 8 bases. Germline trimming cut 10 bases from V and 10 bases from J; bases unmatched to any gene: 6. This CDR3 has 12 residues. CDR1 is ENHRY and CDR2 is SYGVKD in the germline V gene. CDR3 protein: CATGQGNSPLHF. In DNA form, the CDR3 reads TGTGCCACCGGACAGGGAAACTCACCCCTCCACTTT.

The genes are TRBV28 and TRBJ1-2; D gene uncertain. The CDR3 contains 14 residues. V was cut by 2 bases and J by 4 bases, with 11 bases left in between. Germline-derived CDR1 and CDR2 are MDHEN and SYDVKM. The CDR3 here is CASSLNSQPYGYTF. DNA of the CDR3: TGTGCCAGCAGTTTAAACAGCCAGCCCTATGGCTACACCTTC.

The chain uses TRBV5-1 and TRBJ2-6, with D maybe TRBD2 (5 bases). The CDR3 consists of 19 residues. Germline values: CDR1 SGHRS, CDR2 YFSETQ. Trimming removed 0 bases at V and 1 base at J, with 17 bases between. CDR3 nucleotides: TGCGCCAGCAGCTTGGTCGGGAAACGGACGGAATCTGGGGCCAACGTCCTGACTTTC. It codes for CASSLVGKRTESGANVLTF.

The J gene is TRBJ1-2, the V gene TRBV27, with D possibly matching TRBD1 (5 bases). Germline V gene lookup returns CDR1 MNHEY and CDR2 SMNVEV (reference sequence). The V and J ends lost 5 bases and 5 bases respectively, with 15 bases between them. CDR3 length equals 14 residues. CDR3 loop: CASSPGGNPYGYTF. Written as DNA, the CDR3 is TGTGCCAGCAGTCCGGGGGGTAACCCGTATGGCTACACCTTC.

This sequence joins TRBV5-6 and TRBJ2-5; D is unclear. The germline CDR1 and CDR2 sequences are SGHDT and YYEEEE. The V and J ends lost 1 base and 5 bases respectively, with 12 bases between them. CDR3 length: 14 residues. Here the CDR3 reads CASSLRVLRETQYF. CDR3 DNA sequence: TGTGCCAGCAGCTTGAGGGTCCTCCGCGAGACCCAGTACTTC.